One and the same sample provided the 3 T cell receptor beta chains below, sequenced in a study of blood T cell repertoires in COVID-19. Generated by immunoSEQ multiplex PCR, the TCRdb table keeps only in-frame clones and is missing some. The top ten hold 15% to 20% of the sample, which has approximately 98,000 clones, roughly 87% seen once. The sample consisted of peripheral blood. The receptors here all came from an elderly man with acute or convalescent COVID-19.

J is TRBJ2-3 and V is TRBV5-4, with unresolved D. V lost 4 bases and J lost 0, with 6 bases in between. The V gene's germline CDR1 is SGHNT and CDR2 YYREEE (reference sequence). The CDR3 consists of 13 residues. The DNA for the CDR3 is TGTGCCAGCAGCCCGGAGAGCACAGATACGCAGTATTTT. Protein sequence: CASSPESTDTQYF.

The chain joins TRBV30 to TRBJ2-2, with 9 bases that match TRBD1. The length of the CDR3 is 16 residues. Trimming cost V 3 bases and J 1 base; bases outside gene matches: 6. In germline, CDR1 is GTSNPN, CDR2 SVGIG (reference sequence). CDR3 DNA: TGTGCCTGGAGAGAACCGGGACAGGGGAACACCGGGGAGCTGTTTTTT. Its translation: CAWREPGQGNTGELFF.

The rearrangement uses TRBV6-2 or TRBV6-3 and TRBJ1-5; D may be TRBD1 (5 bases). There are 17 residues in the CDR3. In germline, CDR1 is MNHEY, CDR2 SVGEGT. V was clipped by 1 base and J by 5 bases, with 18 bases between them. CDR3 bases: TGTGCCAGCAGTTACTTATGGGGGGGAAGTATGGATCAGCCCCAGCATTTT. It encodes CASSYLWGGSMDQPQHF.